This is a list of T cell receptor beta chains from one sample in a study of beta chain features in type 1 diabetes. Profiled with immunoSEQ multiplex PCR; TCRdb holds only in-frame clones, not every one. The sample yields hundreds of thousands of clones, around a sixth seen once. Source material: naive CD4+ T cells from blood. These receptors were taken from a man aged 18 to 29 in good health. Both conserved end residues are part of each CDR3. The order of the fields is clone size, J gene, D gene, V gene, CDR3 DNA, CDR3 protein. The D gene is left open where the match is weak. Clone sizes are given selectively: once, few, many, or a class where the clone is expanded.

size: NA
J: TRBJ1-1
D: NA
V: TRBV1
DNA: TGCACCAGCAGCCAAGATGTTGGTACTGAAGCTTTCTTT
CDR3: CTSSQDVGTEAFF

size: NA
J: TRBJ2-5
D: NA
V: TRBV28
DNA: TGTGCCAGCATGGGTGGGGAGACCCAGTACTTC
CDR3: CASMGGETQYF

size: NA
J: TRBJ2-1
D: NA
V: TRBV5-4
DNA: TGTGCCAGCAGCTTGCAGGGCGGCGGTAACTACAATGAGCAGTTCTTC
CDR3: CASSLQGGGNYNEQFF

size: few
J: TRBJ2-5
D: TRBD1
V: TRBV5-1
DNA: TGCGCCAGCAGCCCGGGACAGGGACGCGAGACCCAGTACTTC
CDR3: CASSPGQGRETQYF

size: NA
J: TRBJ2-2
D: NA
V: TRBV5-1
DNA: TGCGCCAGCAGCTCCGGGAACACCGGGGAGCTGTTTTTT
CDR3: CASSSGNTGELFF

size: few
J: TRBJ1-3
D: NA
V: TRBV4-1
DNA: TGCGCCAGCAGCCAATTCTTGGGACGTCTGTCCTCTGGAAACACCATATATTTT
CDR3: CASSQFLGRLSSGNTIYF

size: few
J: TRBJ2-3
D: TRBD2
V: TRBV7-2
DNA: TGTGCCAGCAGCTCGGGACTAGCGGGACTCGATACGCAGTATTTT
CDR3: CASSSGLAGLDTQYF

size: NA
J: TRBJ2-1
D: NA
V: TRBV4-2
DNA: TGTGCCTCCCAAAGAGGTTATGAGCAGTTCTTC
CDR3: CASQRGYEQFF

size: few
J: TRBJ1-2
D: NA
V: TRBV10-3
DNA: TGTGCCATCAGTGGTAGAGGAGACACGGACTATGGCTACACCTTC
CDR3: CAISGRGDTDYGYTF

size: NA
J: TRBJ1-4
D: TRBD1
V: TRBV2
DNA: TGTGCCAGCAGTCCTAGAGGGGCAGGGGGATTGAAGACTAATGAAAAACTGTTTTTT
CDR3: CASSPRGAGGLKTNEKLFF

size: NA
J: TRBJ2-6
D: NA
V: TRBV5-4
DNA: TGTGCCAGCAAGTCCACCTCTGGGGCCAACGTCCTGACTTTC
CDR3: CASKSTSGANVLTF

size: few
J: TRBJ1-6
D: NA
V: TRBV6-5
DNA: TGTGCCAGCGCTAGGGCCGGCAATTCACCCCTCCACTTT
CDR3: CASARAGNSPLHF

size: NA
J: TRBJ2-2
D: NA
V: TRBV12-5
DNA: TGTGCTAGTGGTTTGGTAACGGGACAATGGGCCGGGGAGCTGTTTTTT
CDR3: CASGLVTGQWAGELFF

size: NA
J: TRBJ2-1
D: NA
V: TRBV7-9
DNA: TGTGCCAGCAGCTCGCCGGGACTCCCATACAATGAGCAGTTCTTC
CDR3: CASSSPGLPYNEQFF

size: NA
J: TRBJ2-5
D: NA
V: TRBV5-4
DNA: TGTGCCAGCAGCCCCCAGGGAATTTCGGAAGAGACCCAGTACTTC
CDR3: CASSPQGISEETQYF

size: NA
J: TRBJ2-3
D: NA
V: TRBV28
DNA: TGTGCCAGCAGTTTGCCAGGGAAGGGTCCAGATACGCAGTATTTT
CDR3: CASSLPGKGPDTQYF

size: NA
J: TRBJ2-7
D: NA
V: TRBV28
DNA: TGTGCCAGCAGTTTATCAGGGGAGGAGCAGTACTTC
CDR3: CASSLSGEEQYF

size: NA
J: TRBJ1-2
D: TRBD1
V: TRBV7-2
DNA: TGTGCCAGCACCTCTCCGACAGGGTACGGCTACACCTTC
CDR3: CASTSPTGYGYTF

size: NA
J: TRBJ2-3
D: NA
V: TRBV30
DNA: TGTGCCTGGGTCCCAGGACGGGGCCTCACAGATACGCAGTATTTT
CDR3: CAWVPGRGLTDTQYF

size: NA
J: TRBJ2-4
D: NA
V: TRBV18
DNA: TGTGCCAGCTCTAGAAAAGACGGGGCGGTTTGCTTC
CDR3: CASSRKDGAVCF

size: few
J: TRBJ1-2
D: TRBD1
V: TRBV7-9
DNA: TGTGCCAGCAGCTTAGGTCTTCGGGACAGGGATGGCTACACCTTC
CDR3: CASSLGLRDRDGYTF

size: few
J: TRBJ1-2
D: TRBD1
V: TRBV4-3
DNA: TGCGCCAGCAGCCAGGGCGGACAGGGACGTCTCTATGGCTACACCTTC
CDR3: CASSQGGQGRLYGYTF

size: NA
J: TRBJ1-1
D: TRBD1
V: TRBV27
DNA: TGTGCCAGCAGTTTATCCAACAGGGGTACTGAAGCTTTCTTT
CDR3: CASSLSNRGTEAFF

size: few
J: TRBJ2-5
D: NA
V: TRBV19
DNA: TGTGCCAGTAGTATTCGGACAGCCGTGGGGGAGACCCAGTACTTC
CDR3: CASSIRTAVGETQYF